This is a list of T cell receptor beta chains from one sample in a study of liver allograft versus peripheral blood T cells. A single record per CDR3 protein comes from TCRdb applying MiXCR to the reads. This sample has 15,000 to 20,000 distinct CDR3 sequences, with roughly a fifth found just once. The source of these receptors is a human patient who had a liver transplant. Part of the T cells may come from the graft donor. Each CDR3 is given with its conserved first and last residue. D genes are given only for firm matches. Rows may omit the clone size; those that give it use once, few, many or a size class.

J gene: TRBJ1-3; clone size: few; V gene: TRBV7-2; D gene: .; CDR3 protein: CASSLAGFSGNTIYF; CDR3 DNA: TGTGCCAGCAGCTTAGCGGGGTTCTCTGGAAACACCATATATTTT
J gene: TRBJ2-2; clone size: medium-sized; V gene: TRBV19; D gene: .; CDR3 protein: CASRMLGANTGELFF; CDR3 DNA: TGTGCCAGTAGGATGTTGGGGGCGAACACCGGGGAGCTGTTTTTT
J gene: TRBJ2-7; clone size: .; V gene: TRBV5-6; D gene: .; CDR3 protein: CASSLTAYEQYF; CDR3 DNA: TGTGCCAGCAGCTTGACAGCCTACGAGCAGTACTTC
J gene: TRBJ2-3; clone size: many; V gene: TRBV19; D gene: TRBD2; CDR3 protein: CASSIQRGGTDTQYF; CDR3 DNA: TGTGCCAGTAGTATTCAGCGGGGGGGCACAGATACGCAGTATTTT
J gene: TRBJ2-3; clone size: many; V gene: TRBV7-2; D gene: TRBD2; CDR3 protein: CASRAGTSGADTQYF; CDR3 DNA: TGTGCCAGCAGAGCCGGTACTAGCGGGGCGGATACGCAGTATTTT
J gene: TRBJ1-2; clone size: few; V gene: TRBV5-5; D gene: .; CDR3 protein: CASSLAGRYGGGYTF; CDR3 DNA: TGTGCCAGCAGCTTGGCCGGACGGTACGGTGGGGGCTACACCTTC
J gene: TRBJ1-2; clone size: few; V gene: TRBV7-3; D gene: .; CDR3 protein: CATRPNSNYGYTF; CDR3 DNA: TGTGCCACCCGACCGAATAGTAACTATGGCTACACCTTC
J gene: TRBJ2-1; clone size: .; V gene: TRBV12-3/TRBV12-4; D gene: TRBD2; CDR3 protein: CASSSSGNSYNEQFF; CDR3 DNA: TGTGCCAGCAGTTCTAGCGGAAACTCCTACAATGAGCAGTTCTTC
J gene: TRBJ1-6; clone size: many; V gene: TRBV28; D gene: .; CDR3 protein: CASGDYYNSPLHF; CDR3 DNA: TGTGCCAGCGGGGATTACTATAATTCACCCCTCCACTTT
J gene: TRBJ2-7; clone size: .; V gene: TRBV10-3; D gene: .; CDR3 protein: CAISDSGGGSEQYF; CDR3 DNA: TGTGCCATCAGTGACTCAGGGGGGGGGAGCGAGCAGTACTTC
J gene: TRBJ1-6; clone size: .; V gene: TRBV28; D gene: TRBD1; CDR3 protein: CASSLPGQGGGSPLHF; CDR3 DNA: TGTGCCAGCAGTTTACCCGGACAGGGGGGGGGTTCACCCCTCCACTTT
J gene: TRBJ1-2; clone size: .; V gene: TRBV11-2; D gene: .; CDR3 protein: CASSLDPAGIYGYTF; CDR3 DNA: TGTGCCAGCAGCTTAGATCCAGCAGGGATCTATGGCTACACCTTC
J gene: TRBJ1-5; clone size: few; V gene: TRBV7-9; D gene: TRBD1; CDR3 protein: CASSLAPRGTGYNQPQHF; CDR3 DNA: TGTGCCAGCAGCTTAGCCCCTAGAGGGACAGGGTACAATCAGCCCCAGCATTTT
J gene: TRBJ2-2; clone size: .; V gene: TRBV12-3/TRBV12-4; D gene: .; CDR3 protein: CASSQEGGELFF; CDR3 DNA: TGTGCCAGCAGTCAAGAGGGCGGGGAGCTGTTTTTT
J gene: TRBJ2-7; clone size: .; V gene: TRBV7-2; D gene: TRBD2; CDR3 protein: CASSLEAGGRYEQYF; CDR3 DNA: TGTGCCAGCAGCTTAGAAGCGGGAGGAAGGTACGAGCAGTACTTC